This passage covers 19 T cell receptor beta chains from one sample sequenced in a study of T-cell reconstitution after alpha-beta-depleted transplantation in children. This sample's TCRbeta library carried unique molecular identifier barcodes. TCRdb ran MiXCR on the PCR reads and lists one entry per CDR3 protein. This sample has over 550,000 distinct CDR3 sequences, with approximately 10% found just once. Sequenced here: PBMCs from the stem cell graft donor, sampled from the stem cell graft. Every receptor here comes from a human donor who donated a stem cell graft to a child with acute myeloid leukemia.

This clonotype was observed a few times. V usage is TRBV11-1 and J usage is TRBJ2-3, with TRBD2 matching over 10 bases. With V trimmed by 0 bases and J by 5 bases, 11 bases remained unmatched. The CDR3 contains 18 residues. From germline, CDR1 is SGHAT and CDR2 FQDESV (reference sequence). The CDR3 is CASSLAPPSGSTQDTQYF. The CDR3 DNA sequence: TGTGCCAGCAGCTTAGCACCGCCTAGCGGGAGTACCCAAGATACGCAGTATTTT.

The CDR3 loop is CATGGPGINQPQHF. The CDR3 DNA follows: TGTGCCACCGGTGGGCCGGGGATCAATCAGCCCCAGCATTTT. The V call is TRBV24-1, the J call TRBJ1-5; D is unresolved. The V gene's germline CDR1 is KGHDR and CDR2 SFDVKD. V lost 9 bases, J lost 3 bases, and 14 bases lay in between. CDR3 length: 14 amino acids.

This clonotype was observed a handful of times. The chain carries TRBV28 and TRBJ2-7; TRBD2 agrees at 8 bases. Losses at the gene ends were 6 bases for V and 5 bases for J; bases not matched to a gene: 18. In germline, CDR1 is MDHEN, CDR2 SYDVKM. The CDR3 length is 17 residues. CDR3 sequence reads: CASSRGGLGGSFHEQYF. In DNA form, the CDR3 reads TGTGCCAGCAGCCGGGGGGGATTGGGGGGCAGCTTCCACGAGCAGTACTTC.

In its sample, this clonotype was seen many times. The J gene is TRBJ1-1, the V gene TRBV2; D gene uncertain. This CDR3 is 15 amino acids long. Trimming took 3 bases from V and 0 from J, leaving 11 bases between them. The V gene's germline CDR1 is SNHLY and CDR2 FYNNEI. CDR3 in amino acids: CASSDWPSMNTEAFF. The CDR3 nucleotides read TGTGCCAGCAGTGATTGGCCGTCCATGAACACTGAAGCTTTCTTT.

The V and J genes are TRBV29-1 and TRBJ2-3, with D possibly TRBD1 on 5 matching bases. In germline, CDR1 is SQVTM, CDR2 ANQGSEA. The CDR3 has 13 residues. Trimming removed 7 bases from V and 2 bases from J, with 13 bases in between. CDR3 in amino acids: CSARPRVTDTQYF. As DNA, the CDR3 is TGCAGCGCCAGACCCAGGGTCACAGATACGCAGTATTTT.

This clonotype was seen many times. The chain couples TRBV5-1 to TRBJ2-3; D gene ambiguous. Trimming stripped 2 bases from V and 3 bases from J, with 13 bases between. The CDR3 is 15 residues long. The germline V gene encodes CDR1 SGHRS and CDR2 YFSETQ. The CDR3 here is CASSFSTKDTDTQYF. DNA of the CDR3: TGCGCCAGCAGCTTCTCGACAAAAGATACAGATACGCAGTATTTT.

The V gene is TRBV5-1, the J gene TRBJ2-7; D unclear. Germline assignment: CDR1 SGHRS and CDR2 YFSETQ. CDR3 length: 15 residues. V lost 2 bases and J lost 4, with 16 bases in between. For the CDR3, the DNA is TGCGCCAGCAGCTTAACGGTGGGTTCGCAATACGAGCAGTACTTC. It yields the protein CASSLTVGSQYEQYF.

As concerns this clonotype: A read error may be the cause here, since a much bigger clone is one base away. V usage is TRBV2 and J usage is TRBJ2-7, with D unresolved. Germline CDR1 and CDR2: SNHLY and FYNNEI. There are 12 residues in the CDR3. Written as DNA, the CDR3 is TGTGCCAGCGGTGAGCCTGCCTACGAGCAGTACTTC. This translates into CASGEPAYEQYF.

This clonotype was seen a handful of times. The genes are TRBV25-1 and TRBJ2-1; 10 bases map to TRBD2. The germline V gene has CDR1 MGHDK and CDR2 SYGVNS. J lost 4 bases, V lost 8 bases, and 8 bases had no gene match. The CDR3 extends over 15 amino acids. CDR3 amino acids: CASGLAGERYNEQFF. The CDR3 DNA follows: TGTGCCAGCGGGCTAGCGGGAGAACGATACAATGAGCAGTTCTTC.

This clonotype was seen more than once but under ten times. V is TRBV5-1 and J is TRBJ1-2, with 8 nucleotides matching TRBD1. J gave up 8 bases and V 3 bases, and 9 bases lay outside the gene matches. CDR3 length: 14 amino acids. The V gene's germline CDR1 is SGHRS and CDR2 YFSETQ. The CDR3 is CASSSPNRGVGYTF. CDR3 nucleotide sequence: TGCGCCAGCAGCTCACCTAACAGGGGGGTCGGCTACACCTTC.

Only one count was recorded for this clonotype. The V call is TRBV7-2, the J call TRBJ2-2; 11 bases match TRBD2. The CDR3 extends over 16 amino acids. Germline-derived CDR1 and CDR2 are SGHTA and FQGNSA. The V gene end was trimmed by 4 bases and the J gene end by 7 bases; junction bases not matched to a gene: 8. The CDR3 sequence: CASSSRLAGGDGELFF. In nucleotides, the CDR3 is TGTGCCAGCAGCTCCCGCCTAGCGGGAGGAGACGGGGAGCTGTTTTTT.

This clonotype occurred many times. The chain links TRBV27 to TRBJ2-5; 11 bases are shared with TRBD2. With 6 bases clipped from V and 4 bases from J, the junction kept 4 bases outside the gene matches. CDR1 and CDR2 from the germline V gene are MNHEY and SMNVEV (reference sequence). The CDR3 is made up of 14 amino acids. This CDR3 is CASSSGLAGETQYF. The CDR3, as DNA: TGTGCCAGCAGCTCTGGACTAGCGGGAGAGACCCAGTACTTC.

This chain connects TRBV7-6 to TRBJ2-7, with 8 bases lining up with TRBD2. The J segment lost 2 bases and the V segment lost 1 base, leaving 7 bases of the junction unmatched. This CDR3 is 16 amino acids long. Germline V CDR1 and CDR2: SGHVS, FNYEAQ. CDR3 amino acids: CASSLGGLAGPYEQYF. The CDR3 bases are TGTGCCAGCAGCTTAGGAGGGCTAGCGGGCCCCTACGAGCAGTACTTC.

This chain uses TRBV3-1 with TRBJ2-1, with D uncertain. The germline V gene encodes CDR1 LGHDT and CDR2 YNNKEL (reference sequence). V lost 2 bases and J 6 bases, leaving 11 bases between the germline ends. The CDR3 extends over 14 amino acids. Here the CDR3 reads CASSQFPPFNEQFF. As DNA, the CDR3 is TGTGCCAGCAGCCAATTCCCTCCTTTCAATGAGCAGTTCTTC.

The sample holds a few counts of this clonotype. The chain has TRBV5-1 and TRBJ2-4, with D possibly TRBD1 on 6 matching bases. CDR3 length: 16 amino acids. V shed 3 bases and J shed 0 bases, with 13 bases lying between them. Germline CDR1 is SGHRS and CDR2 is YFSETQ. In DNA, the CDR3 is TGCGCCAGCAGCTCCCGACAGGAACTAGCCAAAAACATTCAGTACTTC. It translates to CASSSRQELAKNIQYF.

This clonotype was seen many times. This chain joins TRBV29-1 and TRBJ1-1; maybe TRBD1 (6 bases). This CDR3 has 12 residues. Germline CDR1 is SQVTM and CDR2 is ANQGSEA. The V and J ends lost 7 bases and 1 base respectively, with 10 bases between them. In DNA form, the CDR3 reads TGCAGCGGGGGACACACGAACACTGAAGCTTTCTTT. It is translated as CSGGHTNTEAFF.

This clonotype was counted at least ten times. This chain joins TRBV14 and TRBJ2-3, with 11 bases fitting TRBD2. V lost 3 bases, J lost 4 bases, and 9 bases stayed unmatched. The CDR3 extends over 17 amino acids. The germline gives CDR1 SGHDN, CDR2 FVKESK. For the CDR3, the DNA is TGTGCCAGCAGCCACATCTCACCGGGACTAGCGGCAGATACGCAGTATTTT. This encodes CASSHISPGLAADTQYF.

This clonotype was observed a handful of times. The chain carries TRBV15 and TRBJ1-2, with D maybe TRBD1 (5 bases). Looked up from germline, CDR1 is LNHNV and CDR2 is YYDKDF (reference sequence). Trimming left V 6 bases short and J 0 bases short, with 14 bases between. This CDR3 contains 15 residues. The CDR3 bases are TGTGCCACCAGAGGGGCACTCTTCTCTAACTATGGCTACACCTTC. Residues: CATRGALFSNYGYTF.

A few counts support this clonotype. CDR3 DNA sequence: TGTGCCAGCGTGACCCGGGACAGGAGCTACAATGAGCAGTTCTTC. This sequence encodes CASVTRDRSYNEQFF. The chain is built from TRBV6-1 and TRBJ2-1; 8 bases align to TRBD1. The junction had 9 bases not matched to a gene; V was cut back by 8 bases and J by 3 bases. The germline V gene encodes CDR1 MNHNS and CDR2 SASEGT. The CDR3 runs to 15 residues.